The present entry profiles one TCR beta chain with its context. The antigen remains unidentified. PCR employed 60 Vbeta and 13 Jbeta primers. The data were produced by immunoSEQ multiplex PCR, yet TCRdb's version contains in-frame clones alone and is incomplete. The ten most abundant clones cover under 2% of a sample with about 150,000 clones. This record comes from a study of cytomegalovirus exposure and HLA in healthy donors. About the research overall: Approximately 85 million unique TCRs from HLA-typed donors were held in an early data release. Assignment to the Caucasian-associated ancestry cluster applied to approximately 80% of the roughly 400 genotyped donors.

Study-wide results and limits: No immune exposure information besides CMV serostatus was available. The CMV antigen specificity of a few CMV-associated chains was confirmed through in vitro analysis.

This TCR came from a woman aged 45 to 65 in good health and CMV-seronegative. The sample consisted of PBMCs.

The CDR3 region has the DNA TGTGCCAGCAGTTACTCTCGGGTCCGCTGGGCCAACGTCCTGACTTTC. This codes for CASSYSRVRWANVLTF. The chain carries TRBV6-5 and TRBJ2-6; D not resolved. The CDR3 has 16 amino acids. Germline V gene data show CDR1 as MNHEY and CDR2 as SVGAGI. Trimming took 0 bases from V and 5 from J, leaving 11 bases between them.